The T cell receptor (beta chain) described here comes from a study of shared clonotypes between healthy human individuals. Positive CCR7 selection of CD45RO-negative cells yielded the naive CD8 cells, and terminally differentiated effector memory CD45RA+ cells were excluded. The donors, healthy adults who were HIV-negative, had experienced no recent acute infections or vaccinations. Germline V gives CDR1 SQVTM, CDR2 ANQGSEA. J gave up 2 bases and V 4 bases, and 2 bases lay outside the gene matches. There are 14 residues in the CDR3. The method was immunoSEQ multiplex PCR; TCRdb's version includes in-frame clones alone and lacks a portion of them. The sample includes about 2.2 million clones, just over 90% of them seen just once. Findings and caveats of the study: Estimated richness values were generally larger in naive subsets than in memory subsets.

Comments on this clone: Its cognate antigen is unknown. The same CDR3 can be traced to other DNA sequences in this sample.

This rearrangement joins TRBV29-1 to TRBJ2-7; 13 bases align to TRBD2. This TCR was recovered from a man younger than 35 in good health. Some clones in this sample may be carry-over from other donors' samples. Sequencing used naive CD8+ T cells from PBMCs. CDR3 bases: TGCAGCGTTGGGGGGACTAGCGGGACCTACGAGCAGTACTTC. Its protein is CSVGGTSGTYEQYF.